The rows below give T cell receptor beta chains drawn from one sample of a study of OX40 agonist ivuxolimab in advanced cancers. Libraries were prepared by immunoSEQ multiplex PCR; TCRdb keeps only in-frame clonotypes and omits some of them. Here the sample spans roughly 100,000 clones, 70% to 90% being singletons. The sequences come from CD4+ or CD8+ T cells sorted from blood, collected in a trial of the OX40 agonist ivuxolimab. The source is an adult with an advanced solid tumor such as melanoma, head and neck, liver or kidney cancer. The CDR3 runs from the conserved cysteine through the conserved F or W. D genes are given only for firm matches. For some rows the clone size is stated as once, few or many, or as a class when expanded; others skip it.

j_call d_call clone_size v_call cdr3_nt cdr3_aa
TRBJ2-3 TRBD2 NA TRBV6-5 TGTGCCAGCAGTTCCCTGACTAGCGGGGGTACGAATACGCAGTATTTT CASSSLTSGGTNTQYF
TRBJ2-7 NA once TRBV7-2 TGTGCCAGCAGCCCCAGACAGGTTTCTACCTACGAGCAGTACTTC CASSPRQVSTYEQYF
TRBJ2-2 NA NA TRBV29-1 TGCAGCGCCGGGACTTTAGAGCTGTTTTTT CSAGTLELFF
TRBJ2-7 NA NA TRBV2 TGTGCCAGCATCGAATTTAGTGATCTAGCCTACGAGCAGTACTTC CASIEFSDLAYEQYF
TRBJ2-7 NA NA TRBV6-1 TGTGCCACCCAAGGCGGCAGGGGGGGTTTCTACGAGCAGTACTTC CATQGGRGGFYEQYF
TRBJ2-5 NA NA TRBV7-2 TGTGCCAGCTCCCCCGGGGGAGGAGAGACCCAGTACTTC CASSPGGGETQYF
TRBJ2-7 TRBD1 once TRBV28 TGTGCCAGCAGTTTATGGGTGGTGGGACAGGGCGACGAGCAGTACTTC CASSLWVVGQGDEQYF
TRBJ1-5 NA few TRBV2 TGTGCCAGCAGCCTCGGAACAGGCGGCAATCAGCCCCAGCATTTT CASSLGTGGNQPQHF
TRBJ1-1 NA NA TRBV25-1 TGTGCCAGCACCAAACTCACTGTCCAGAAAGCTTTCTTT CASTKLTVQKAFF
TRBJ1-3 TRBD1 once TRBV7-9 TGTGCCAGCAGCTTAGGGACAGGGTCACCCGGAAACACCATATATTTT CASSLGTGSPGNTIYF
TRBJ2-4 NA NA TRBV7-3 TGTGCCAGCAGCTTAGGGGCGGGGTCACACAACATTCAGTACTTC CASSLGAGSHNIQYF
TRBJ2-6 NA NA TRBV2 TGTGCCAGCACGGTCTCGGCCGCTGGGGCCAACGTCCTGACTTTC CASTVSAAGANVLTF
TRBJ2-3 TRBD2 NA TRBV2 TGTGCCAGCAGTGCCACTAGCGGGGTTCTCACAGATACGCAGTATTTT CASSATSGVLTDTQYF
TRBJ1-2 TRBD1 NA TRBV29-1 TGCAGCGTTGAACGGGACAGGGAAGGCTACACCTTC CSVERDREGYTF
TRBJ2-5 TRBD1 NA TRBV29-1 TGCAGCGTTCAATTGGCCCCGGACAGGCTGGCGGAGACCCAGTACTTC CSVQLAPDRLAETQYF
TRBJ1-6 NA once TRBV28 TGTGCCAGCAGTTTAAACGTGGGAAGCTCACCCCTCCACTTT CASSLNVGSSPLHF
TRBJ2-7 NA NA TRBV10-1 TGCGCCAGCAGTTACCCGGAGCAGTACTTC CASSYPEQYF
TRBJ2-3 TRBD2 NA TRBV2 TGTGCCAGCATCGTGGAGCGCGGGGGGGCCACAGATACGCAGTATTTT CASIVERGGATDTQYF
TRBJ2-3 TRBD2 NA TRBV30 TGTGCCTGGACAAGAGGGACTAGAGGGGCAGATACGCAGTATTTT CAWTRGTRGADTQYF
TRBJ2-6 NA NA TRBV5-5 TGTGCCAGCAGCTTGACAGTTCTCTCTGGGGCCAACGTCCTGACTTTC CASSLTVLSGANVLTF
TRBJ1-4 TRBD1 NA TRBV6-5 TGTGCCAGCACCCGGTCGGGGACAGGGGAGGAAAAACTGTTTTTT CASTRSGTGEEKLFF
TRBJ2-3 TRBD2 NA TRBV27 TGTGCCAGCAGTCCCGGGACTAACACAGATACGCAGTATTTT CASSPGTNTDTQYF
TRBJ1-5 TRBD1 once TRBV28 TGTGCCAGCAGCTCAGGACAGGGAGGGCAGCCCCAGCATTTT CASSSGQGGQPQHF
TRBJ2-7 NA NA TRBV5-1 TGCGCCAGCACGGGGGAGACAGGTCCCTACGAGCAGTACTTC CASTGETGPYEQYF
TRBJ1-1 TRBD1 NA TRBV5-8 TGTGCCAGCAGCTTCAACAGGGGAGCGAACACTGAAGCTTTCTTT CASSFNRGANTEAFF
TRBJ1-4 NA NA TRBV18 TGTGCCAGCTCACCACGCACGGCAACTAATGAAAAACTGTTTTTT CASSPRTATNEKLFF
TRBJ1-6 NA NA TRBV7-3 TGTGCCAGCAGCTTAACCGGGGTGGGGTCACCCCTCCACTTT CASSLTGVGSPLHF
TRBJ2-7 TRBD1 NA TRBV10-3 TGTGCCATCAGTGTAGACGGGACAGGTCAATCCTACGAGCAGTACTTC CAISVDGTGQSYEQYF
TRBJ2-3 NA NA TRBV19 TGTGCCAGTAGTATAGGGTTGGGCTCCCCAAGCACAGATACGCAGTATTTT CASSIGLGSPSTDTQYF
TRBJ2-5 NA NA TRBV5-1 TGCGCCAGCAGCATTACAGACAGGCGCCAAGAGACCCAGTACTTC CASSITDRRQETQYF
TRBJ2-5 NA NA TRBV18 TGTGCCAGCTCACCCCCCCTCCAAGAGACCCAGTACTTC CASSPPLQETQYF
TRBJ2-7 TRBD1 NA TRBV27 TGTGCCAGCAGTTTATTTGGACAGGTTTCCTACGAGCAGTACTTC CASSLFGQVSYEQYF
TRBJ1-3 NA NA TRBV9 TGTGCCAGCAGCCCACAGGGTCTTTACGGAAACACCATATATTTT CASSPQGLYGNTIYF
TRBJ2-7 NA NA TRBV2 TGTGCCAGCAGGCGGAGCTCCTACGAGCAGTACTTC CASRRSSYEQYF
TRBJ1-2 NA few TRBV2 NA CASSTSGARYGYTF
TRBJ2-5 NA NA TRBV7-3 TGTGCCAGCAGCTTAAGCGGGCGAGAGACCCAGTACTTC CASSLSGRETQYF
TRBJ1-4 NA NA TRBV29-1 TGCAGCGTTGAAGATTGGCCGGCGAAAAAACTGTTTTTT CSVEDWPAKKLFF
TRBJ1-5 TRBD1 NA TRBV18 TGTGCCAGCTCACCAGCCGGGACAGACAGTCAGCCCCAGCATTTT CASSPAGTDSQPQHF
TRBJ1-6 NA NA TRBV30 TGTGCCTGGAACAGCCAGGGGACTAATTCACCCCTCCACTTT CAWNSQGTNSPLHF
TRBJ1-6 TRBD1 NA TRBV6-1 TGTGCCACCTCAGGGGGCTCCTATAATTCACCCCTCCACTTT CATSGGSYNSPLHF
TRBJ2-3 TRBD2 NA TRBV18 TGTGCCAGCTCACGGACTAGCGGGGGGCTAGATACGCAGTATTTT CASSRTSGGLDTQYF
TRBJ1-2 NA NA TRBV6-1 TGTGCCAGCAGTGAATCGCGTCAGAACCTATATGGCTACACCTTC CASSESRQNLYGYTF
TRBJ2-5 TRBD2 NA TRBV4-1 TGCGCCAGCAGCCCCGGGACTAGTGTTTACCAAGAGACCCAGTACTTC CASSPGTSVYQETQYF
TRBJ2-2 NA NA TRBV27 TGTGCCAGCTCCCCGGGTGACCGAGGGTACACCGGGGAGCTGTTTTTT CASSPGDRGYTGELFF
TRBJ2-3 NA NA TRBV7-2 TGTGCCAGCAGCTCTCCCCCGGGGGCAGATACGCAGTATTTT CASSSPPGADTQYF
TRBJ1-5 NA NA TRBV7-9 TGTGCCAGCAGCTTAGGGGGGCCTAACAATCAGCCCCAGCATTTT CASSLGGPNNQPQHF
TRBJ1-6 TRBD1 few TRBV2 TGTGCCAGCAGAGCACAGGGGGACCCCAGGTCACCCCTCCACTTT CASRAQGDPRSPLHF
TRBJ1-4 NA NA TRBV28 TGTGCCAGCAGTGCCCCGGGGGGGGACGCAACTAATGAAAAACTGTTTTTT CASSAPGGDATNEKLFF
TRBJ2-5 NA NA TRBV2 TGTGCCAGCAGTGAAGCGCTTAGGACGCCGGGCCAGTACTTC CASSEALRTPGQYF
TRBJ2-6 NA NA TRBV7-3 TGTGCCAGCAGCTTAACGGCAGGGTACTCTGGGGCCAACGTCCTGACTTTC CASSLTAGYSGANVLTF